This TCR beta chain was recovered during a study of regulatory and conventional T cells in RAG deficiency. Study conclusions and caveats: Omenn CD25-high CD127-low cells may be activated cells, not true Tregs. Omenn patients showed >80% Treg-Tconv overlap and shorter CDR3 lengths.

Blood CD4+ CD25-low CD127-high conventional T cells supplied the genomic DNA template. With respect to this clone: Its antigen remains unknown.

CDR3 length: 15 residues. Germline-derived CDR1 and CDR2 are MNHEY and SMNVEV (reference sequence). V lost 8 bases and J 2 bases, leaving 17 bases between the germline ends. Some clones are missing from TCRdb's copy, which holds only in-frame ones; the method was immunoSEQ multiplex PCR. The data show under 45,000 clones, with about 80% seen just once and just under 3.5% held by the top ten. The same sample was also used in a study of regulatory T cells. This second report adds: Primers: 52 TRBV forward and 13 TRBJ reverse.

The sequencing sample was made of CD4+ effector T cells sorted from blood. This clonotype was obtained from a human donor in good health. The genes are TRBV27 and TRBJ2-3, with D perhaps matching TRBD2 (6 bases). The CDR3 sequence is CASANSAGLTDTQYF. The CDR3, as DNA: TGTGCCAGCGCGAACAGTGCGGGGCTCACAGATACGCAGTATTTT.